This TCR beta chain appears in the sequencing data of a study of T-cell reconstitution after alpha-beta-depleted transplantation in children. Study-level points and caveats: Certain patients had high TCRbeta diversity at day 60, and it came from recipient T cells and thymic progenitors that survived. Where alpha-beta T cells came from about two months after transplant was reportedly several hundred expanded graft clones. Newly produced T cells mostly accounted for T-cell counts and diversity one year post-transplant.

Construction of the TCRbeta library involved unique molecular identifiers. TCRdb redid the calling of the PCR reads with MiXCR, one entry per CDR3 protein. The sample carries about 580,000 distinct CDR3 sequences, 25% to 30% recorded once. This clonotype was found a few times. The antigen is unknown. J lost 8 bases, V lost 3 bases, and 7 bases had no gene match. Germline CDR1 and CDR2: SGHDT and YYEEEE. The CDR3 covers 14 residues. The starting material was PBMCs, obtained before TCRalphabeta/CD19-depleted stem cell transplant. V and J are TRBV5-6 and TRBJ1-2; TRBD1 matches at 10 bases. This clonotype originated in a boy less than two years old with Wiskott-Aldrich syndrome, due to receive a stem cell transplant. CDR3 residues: CASSYGTGVEGYTF. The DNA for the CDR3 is TGTGCCAGCAGCTACGGGACAGGGGTTGAAGGCTACACCTTC.